These 6 T cell receptor beta chains came from one sample sequenced in a study of CD8+ T cells in alopecia areata. cDNA serving as the sequencing template came from extracted, reverse transcribed RNA. Some clones are missing from TCRdb's copy, which holds only in-frame ones; the method was immunoSEQ multiplex PCR. The sample consists of 110,000 to 150,000 clones, 50% to 65% of them appearing once. Treatment described: oral pan-JAK inhibitor, 5-10 mg twice daily. Material: CD8+ T cells sorted from blood, obtained at week 4, from a patient treated with tofacitinib. The receptors were sampled from a human donor with alopecia areata.

This rearrangement joins TRBV9 to TRBJ2-1; D is unresolved. The CDR3 has 13 residues. Germline CDR1 and CDR2: SGDLS and YYNGEE. V lost 4 bases, J lost 9 bases, and 14 bases lay in between. The CDR3 bases are TGTGCCAGCAGCCCTCCAAGCCCTGGTGAGCAGTTCTTC. Its translation: CASSPPSPGEQFF.

This clone came up a few times. The chain recombines TRBV9 with TRBJ2-1, with D possibly TRBD1 on 5 matching bases. V was trimmed by 3 bases and J by 2 bases, leaving 6 bases between them. From germline, CDR1 is SGDLS and CDR2 YYNGEE. There are 13 residues in the CDR3. This chain's CDR3 is CASSGTTYNEQFF. The DNA for the CDR3 is TGTGCCAGCAGCGGGACAACCTACAATGAGCAGTTCTTC.

CDR3 residues: CASSSVGGPGEQFF. The CDR3 nucleotides read TGTGCCAGCAGTTCCGTTGGGGGGCCGGGTGAGCAGTTCTTC. The chain is built from TRBV6-5 and TRBJ2-1; D could derive from TRBD1 or TRBD2 (6 bases each). The CDR3 totals 14 residues. Trimming took off 4 bases at V and 9 bases at J, with 16 bases between the two ends. Germline-derived CDR1 and CDR2 are MNHEY and SVGAGI.

This chain uses TRBV9 with TRBJ2-7; 9 bases map to TRBD1. The trim removed 3 bases at V and 7 bases at J, leaving 8 bases unmatched. There are 14 residues in the CDR3. Germline V gene sequence: CDR1 SGDLS, CDR2 YYNGEE. CDR3 sequence reads: CASSESGTGWEQYF. Here the CDR3 DNA reads TGTGCCAGCAGCGAATCCGGGACAGGGTGGGAGCAGTACTTC.

This clone was observed a handful of times. This rearrangement joins TRBV5-6 to TRBJ1-2; TRBD1 might be the D (6 bases). The germline V gene has CDR1 SGHDT and CDR2 YYEEEE. CDR3 length: 13 amino acids. V was trimmed by 0 bases and J by 8 bases, leaving 11 bases between them. The DNA for the CDR3 is TGTGCCAGCAGCTTGGACAGGGCCTGGGGCTACACCTTC. Translated, it gives CASSLDRAWGYTF.

This chain connects TRBV4-1 to TRBJ1-1; D is ambiguous. CDR3 size: 14 residues. V shed 3 bases and J shed 4 bases, with 12 bases lying between them. The V gene's germline CDR1 is MGHRA and CDR2 YSYEKL. CDR3 in DNA: TGCGCCAGCAGCCAGGCCAGGTATTCCACTGAAGCTTTCTTT. Protein: CASSQARYSTEAFF.